The 2 T cell receptor beta chains below come from one sample, sequenced in a study of blood T cell repertoires in COVID-19. Measured with immunoSEQ multiplex PCR; TCRdb has only the in-frame clones, and not every one. Here the sample spans some 100,000 clones, around 85% being singletons. The material sequenced was peripheral blood. Source of these receptors: a man in his 70s who had recovered from COVID-19.

The V gene is TRBV11-3, the J gene TRBJ2-2, with 8 bases matching TRBD1. This CDR3 is 15 amino acids long. Looked up from germline, CDR1 is SGHNT and CDR2 is YENEEA. V was clipped by 5 bases and J by 0 bases; unmatched bases: 2. Written as DNA, the CDR3 is TGTGCCAGCAGCGTGACAGGGGCGAACACCGGGGAGCTGTTTTTT. This codes for CASSVTGANTGELFF.

CDR3 nucleotides: TGTGCCAGCAGCTTAGTTCCGGGGGGCTACACCTTC. As protein: CASSLVPGGYTF. The chain uses TRBV7-9 and TRBJ1-2, with D unresolved. Trimming took 1 base from V and 8 from J, leaving 8 bases between them. The CDR3 is made up of 12 amino acids. The germline V gene encodes CDR1 SEHNR and CDR2 FQNEAQ (reference sequence). Variable domain in full (rest from reference TRBV7-9 and TRBJ1-2): DTGVSQNPRHKITKRGQNVTFRCDPISEHNRLYWYRQTLGQGPEFLTYFQNEAQLEKSRLLSDRFSAERPKGSFSTLEIQRTEQGDSAMYLCASSLVPGGYTFGSGTRLTVV.